The 14 T cell receptor beta chains below come from one sample, sequenced in a study of blood T cell repertoires in COVID-19. Profiling relied on immunoSEQ multiplex PCR, and the TCRdb table lists in-frame clones only, not all of them. The sample holds hundreds of thousands of clones, 80% to 90% seen once. Sequencing input: peripheral blood. These receptors were obtained from a woman in her 30s with active or convalescent COVID-19.

The rearrangement uses TRBV11-2 and TRBJ2-7; D perhaps matches TRBD2 (5 bases). This CDR3 has 14 residues. Germline V lookup: CDR1 SGHAT, CDR2 FQNNGV. Trimming took 5 bases from V and 0 from J, leaving 11 bases between them. CDR3 DNA sequence: TGTGCCAGCAGCGCAACGGGAAGCTCCTACGAGCAGTACTTC. Protein sequence: CASSATGSSYEQYF.

This clone occurred a few times. The rearrangement joins TRBV16 to TRBJ1-1; D gene ambiguous. V lost 0 bases, J lost 5 bases, and 13 bases lay in between. The CDR3 sequence is 15 residues long. Germline loops: CDR1 KGHSY, CDR2 FQNENV. CDR3 sequence: CASSQSGGLRTEAFF. The CDR3 DNA reads TGTGCCAGCAGCCAATCTGGCGGGTTGAGGACTGAAGCTTTCTTT.

This clone was counted once. V is TRBV11-2 and J is TRBJ1-2; D is perhaps TRBD1 (5 bases). The CDR3 is made up of 11 amino acids. CDR1 SGHAT and CDR2 FQNNGV come from the germline V gene. V dropped 4 bases and J dropped 8 bases, with 8 bases sitting between them. The CDR3 sequence is CASSWGDGYTF. The CDR3 region has the DNA TGTGCCAGCAGCTGGGGGGACGGCTACACCTTC.

This clone has only one observation. The rearrangement joins TRBV27 to TRBJ1-6; 10 bases are a match to TRBD1. This CDR3 has 16 amino acids. Germline trimming cut 6 bases from V and 9 bases from J; bases unmatched to any gene: 11. Germline-derived CDR1 and CDR2 are MNHEY and SMNVEV (reference sequence). CDR3 DNA sequence: TGTGCCAGCAGAAATAGACAGGGGGCGACTAGTTCACCCCTCCACTTT. Residues: CASRNRQGATSSPLHF.

About this clone itself: The sample carries other DNA sequences with the same CDR3. The chain joins TRBV18 to TRBJ1-1, with a possible D match to TRBD1 (6 bases). The CDR3 is 13 residues long. Trimming took 5 bases from V and 1 from J, leaving 8 bases between them. CDR1 and CDR2 (germline): KGHSH, LQKENI. CDR3 bases: TGTGCCAGCTCAGAGGACAGGAACACTGAAGCTTTCTTT. This gives the protein CASSEDRNTEAFF.

This clone was counted a few times. The chain uses TRBV6-5 and TRBJ1-4, with 7 bases lining up with TRBD1. The V segment lost 6 bases and the J segment 12 bases; nucleotides outside the gene matches: 13. This CDR3 is 14 amino acids long. CDR1 and CDR2 from the germline V gene are MNHEY and SVGAGI. The CDR3 DNA follows: TGTGCCAGCAGACCACCCCAGGGGGAGCAACAACTGTTTTTT. It encodes CASRPPQGEQQLFF.

This sequence joins TRBV2 and TRBJ1-4, with D possibly matching TRBD1 (6 bases). Germline values: CDR1 SNHLY, CDR2 FYNNEI. The CDR3 is made up of 14 amino acids. V lost 2 bases, J lost 7 bases, and 11 bases lay in between. The CDR3 region has the DNA TGTGCCAGCAGTGAAATACAGGGTGGTGAAAAACTGTTTTTT. Its translation: CASSEIQGGEKLFF.

The rearrangement links TRBV7-8 to TRBJ1-2, with D possibly matching TRBD1 (5 bases). The CDR3 spans 15 residues. V was pared by 4 bases and J by 8 bases, with 20 bases between. CDR1 and CDR2 (germline): SGHVS, FQNEAQ. CDR3 sequence reads: CASSSEFGTLKGYTF. The CDR3 DNA follows: TGTGCCAGCAGCTCCGAGTTCGGGACTCTCAAGGGCTACACCTTC.

This sequence joins TRBV19 and TRBJ2-1, with TRBD2 identical over 10 bases. The length of the CDR3 is 17 residues. Unmatched junction bases numbered 7, after V lost 5 bases and J lost 0 bases. From germline, CDR1 is LNHDA and CDR2 SQIVND (reference sequence). The CDR3 DNA reads TGTGCCAGTAGTGTAGCTAGCGGGAGCGACTCCTACAATGAGCAGTTCTTC. Protein sequence: CASSVASGSDSYNEQFF.

This rearrangement joins TRBV15 to TRBJ2-7; a possible D gene is TRBD2 (7 bases). CDR1 and CDR2 from the germline V gene are LNHNV and YYDKDF (reference sequence). Trimming left V 2 bases short and J 6 bases short, with 17 bases between. The CDR3 covers 15 residues. This chain's CDR3 is CATSRKVGGPTEQYF. Here the CDR3 DNA reads TGTGCCACCAGCAGAAAAGTGGGGGGGCCGACCGAGCAGTACTTC.

The CDR3 loop reads CSVQLAGHNEQFF. Here the CDR3 DNA reads TGCAGCGTTCAGCTAGCGGGGCACAATGAGCAGTTCTTC. The chain joins TRBV29-1 to TRBJ2-1, with TRBD2 matching over 9 bases. The germline gives CDR1 SQVTM, CDR2 ANQGSEA. V lost 5 bases and J lost 5; bases outside the gene matches: 4. This CDR3 contains 13 residues.

There are a few counts of this clone. The genes are TRBV13 and TRBJ1-2; D not resolved. Germline V gene sequence: CDR1 PRHDT, CDR2 FYEKMQ (reference sequence). V lost 1 base, J lost 1 base, and 7 bases lay in between. The CDR3 has 14 amino acids. The CDR3 coding sequence is TGTGCCAGCAGCTTAGCCGGCGGTAACTATGGCTACACCTTC. Its protein product is CASSLAGGNYGYTF.

Concerning this clone itself: Within the sample, other DNA sequences also encode this same CDR3. This chain connects TRBV27 to TRBJ2-7, with TRBD2 matching over 9 bases. J gave up 2 bases and V 8 bases, and 4 bases lay outside the gene matches. CDR1 MNHEY and CDR2 SMNVEV come from the germline V gene (reference sequence). This CDR3 contains 13 residues. The CDR3, as DNA: TGTGCCAGCTCAAGCGGGGGGCCCTACGAGCAGTACTTC. It translates to CASSSGGPYEQYF.

This sequence joins TRBV4-1 and TRBJ2-1, with TRBD2 matching over 10 bases. CDR1 is MGHRA, CDR2 YSYEKL, per germline. The junction had 13 bases not matched to a gene; V was cut back by 3 bases and J by 8 bases. This CDR3 spans 17 amino acids. The DNA of the CDR3 is TGCGCCAGCAGCCATGTACCTAGCGGGGGCCGGGGGGATGAGCAGTTCTTC. Protein: CASSHVPSGGRGDEQFF.